Sequencing of this T cell receptor (beta chain) was carried out in a study of T cells after posttransplantation cyclophosphamide. The assay was immunoSEQ multiplex PCR, and TCRdb's table has in-frame clones only and misses some. The sample counts some 23,000 clones, none seen once; the ten largest own about 4.5%. Study observations and caveats: Donor CD8+ memory clones often dominated recipient blood repertoires at later times. TRB clonality was highly associated with recipient CMV seropositivity and reactivation.

Germline V gives CDR1 SGHRS, CDR2 YFSETQ. V was clipped by 0 bases and J by 7 bases; unmatched bases: 7. CDR3 size: 14 residues. This clone was recorded many times. Its antigen remains unidentified. The sequencing sample was made of PBMCs. The source of this sequence is a woman aged 45-65 years in good health, CMV-negative, and a related stem cell transplant donor. This chain links TRBV5-1 with TRBJ2-7; 7 nucleotides agree with TRBD1. CDR3 protein: CASSLVQGVYEQYF. The CDR3 DNA sequence: TGCGCCAGCAGCTTGGTGCAGGGGGTGTATGAGCAGTACTTC.